The source of this T cell receptor (beta chain) is a study of cytomegalovirus exposure and HLA in healthy donors. Overall study findings and caveats: Roughly even sequencing depth across donors was the assumption behind the presence/absence analyses.

Germline V gives CDR1 KGHSH, CDR2 LQKENI. The V and J ends lost 3 bases and 5 bases respectively, with 17 bases between them. CDR3 length: 16 residues. In regard to this clone: The antigen is undetermined.

60 Vbeta and 13 Jbeta primers were used in PCR. Data came from immunoSEQ multiplex PCR; TCRdb stores just in-frame clones and leaves some out. The sample has about 130,000 clones, about 74% seen once. The receptor's source is a man aged 35 to 55 in good health and CMV-seropositive. Sample: PBMCs. This sequence joins TRBV18 and TRBJ1-5; D gene unclear. The DNA for the CDR3 is TGTGCCAGCTCACCTCGCGGGAGGGTTCCCGATCAGCCCCAGCATTTT. As protein: CASSPRGRVPDQPQHF.